This TCR beta chain was sequenced during a study of cytomegalovirus exposure and HLA in healthy donors. PCR employed 60 Vbeta and 13 Jbeta primers. Here immunoSEQ multiplex PCR was the method, and the copy in TCRdb shows in-frame clones only, minus some. The data hold 200,000 to 250,000 clones, with 77% observed a single time. Trimming took 4 bases from V and 1 from J, leaving 14 bases between them. The CDR3 has 15 amino acids. Germline V CDR1 and CDR2: SGHNT, YYREEE (reference sequence). Regarding donors, all were healthy bone marrow donors. With regard to this clone: Its antigen is not known.

General study points: It was taken for granted in presence/absence analyses that sequencing depth across donors was roughly uniform. Reports described diagnosis of cytomegalovirus status by the classifier as highly specific and sensitive. TCR beta sequences reportedly predicted the HLA-A and HLA-B alleles of most subjects accurately.

The material sequenced was PBMCs. The V gene is TRBV5-4, the J gene TRBJ1-1, with TRBD1 as a possible D gene (6 bases). This receptor was obtained from a woman aged 60-75 years in good health and CMV-seropositive. CDR3 DNA: TGTGCCAGCAGCCCGGGGGGGGCACGGAACACTGAAGCTTTCTTT. Protein sequence: CASSPGGARNTEAFF.